Following are 8 T cell receptor beta chains from one sample sequenced in a study of shared clonotypes between healthy human individuals. Some clones are missing from TCRdb's copy, which holds only in-frame ones; the method was immunoSEQ multiplex PCR. This table holds millions of clones, about 95% found once. CD45RO-negative, CCR7-selected cells formed the naive CD8 fraction, which excluded terminally differentiated effector memory CD45RA+ cells. Sequenced: naive CD8+ T cells sorted from blood. Source of these receptors: a man younger than 35 in good health.

This rearrangement joins TRBV4-1 to TRBJ2-4; D is perhaps TRBD2 (5 bases). CDR1 is MGHRA and CDR2 is YSYEKL in the germline V gene. Trimming pared 5 bases from V and 2 bases from J, leaving 7 bases between. The CDR3 has 13 residues. In DNA form, the CDR3 reads TGCGCCAGCAGCGCGGGCACCAAAAACATTCAGTACTTC. Translation gives CASSAGTKNIQYF.

This clone came up once. This CDR3 is CASSLGAFNEQFF. CDR3 nucleotide sequence: TGTGCCAGCAGCTTAGGGGCTTTCAATGAGCAGTTCTTC. The chain links TRBV11-2 to TRBJ2-1, with no clear D. Per the germline V gene, CDR1 is SGHAT and CDR2 is FQNNGV. Trimming cost V 1 base and J 6 bases, with 7 bases left between them. This CDR3 is built from 13 residues.

This rearrangement joins TRBV7-9 to TRBJ2-7, with D maybe TRBD2 (6 bases). V was pared by 5 bases and J by 3 bases, with 11 bases between. The CDR3 loop spans 13 amino acids. The germline CDR1 and CDR2 sequences are SEHNR and FQNEAQ (reference sequence). DNA for the CDR3: TGTGCCAGCAGCGTCCAGGAGGGCTACGAGCAGTACTTC. Protein sequence: CASSVQEGYEQYF.

The chain is built from TRBV19 and TRBJ1-4; D not certain. The CDR3 is 14 residues long. The germline V gene has CDR1 LNHDA and CDR2 SQIVND (reference sequence). The ends were cut back, 6 bases at V and 0 bases at J, with 8 bases in the middle. The CDR3 DNA follows: TGTGCCAGTAGCCCATTCGCAACTAATGAAAAACTGTTTTTT. Its translation: CASSPFATNEKLFF.

The DNA for the CDR3 is TGTGCCAGCAGTTCCCAGGGAAGCTATGGCTACACCTTC. It is translated as CASSSQGSYGYTF. This rearrangement joins TRBV6-6 to TRBJ1-2; possibly TRBD1 for D (5 bases). The length of the CDR3 is 13 residues. V lost 4 bases and J lost 4, with 10 bases in between. The germline V gene encodes CDR1 MNHNY and CDR2 SVGAGI (reference sequence).

The genes are TRBV27 and TRBJ2-7, with D perhaps matching TRBD1 or TRBD2 (5 bases each). Germline V gives CDR1 MNHEY, CDR2 SMNVEV (reference sequence). The CDR3 sequence is 15 residues long. Trimming left V 2 bases short and J 2 bases short, with 13 bases between. As DNA, the CDR3 is TGTGCCAGCAGTTTAGAAGGGGACGGAACCTACGAGCAGTACTTC. Its protein product is CASSLEGDGTYEQYF.

The gene calls are TRBV15 and TRBJ2-1; possibly TRBD2 for D (6 bases). CDR1 is LNHNV and CDR2 is YYDKDF in the germline V gene (reference sequence). CDR3 length equals 16 residues. Between the trimmed V and J ends, which lost 3 bases and 5 bases, there was a span of 17 bases. In DNA form, the CDR3 reads TGTGCCACCAGCAGTGCGCCGGAGGGCCGCAACAATGAGCAGTTCTTC. Its protein product is CATSSAPEGRNNEQFF. The full variable domain, completed using reference TRBV15 and TRBJ2-1, is DAMVIQNPRYQVTQFGKPVTLSCSQTLNHNVMYWYQQKSSQAPKLLFHYYDKDFNNEADTPDNFQSRRPNTSFCFLDIRSPGLGDTAMYLCATSSAPEGRNNEQFFGPGTRLTVL.

The gene calls are TRBV28 and TRBJ2-1; 14 bases line up with TRBD2. V lost 5 bases to trimming and J lost 10 bases; unmatched junction nucleotides: 7. CDR1 and CDR2 (germline): MDHEN, SYDVKM. This CDR3 region has 15 residues. The CDR3 is CASSPTSGGDVEQFF. In DNA, the CDR3 is TGTGCCAGCAGTCCGACTAGCGGGGGGGACGTCGAGCAGTTCTTC.